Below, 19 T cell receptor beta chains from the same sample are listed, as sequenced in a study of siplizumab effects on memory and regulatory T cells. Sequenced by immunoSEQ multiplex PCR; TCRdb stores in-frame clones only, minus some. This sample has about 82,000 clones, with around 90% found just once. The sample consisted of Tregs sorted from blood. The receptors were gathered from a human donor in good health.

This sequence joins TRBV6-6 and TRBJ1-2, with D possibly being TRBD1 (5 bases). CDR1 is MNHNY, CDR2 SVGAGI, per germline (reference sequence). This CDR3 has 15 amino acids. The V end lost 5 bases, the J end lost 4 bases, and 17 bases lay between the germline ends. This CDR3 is CASSTGGQRGYGYTF. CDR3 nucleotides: TGTGCCAGCAGTACCGGTGGACAACGGGGCTATGGCTACACCTTC.

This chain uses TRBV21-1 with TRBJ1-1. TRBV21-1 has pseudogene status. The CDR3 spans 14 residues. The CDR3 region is CASSKWGMNTEAFF. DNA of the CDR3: TGTGCCAGCAGCAAATGGGGAATGAACACTGAAGCTTTCTTT.

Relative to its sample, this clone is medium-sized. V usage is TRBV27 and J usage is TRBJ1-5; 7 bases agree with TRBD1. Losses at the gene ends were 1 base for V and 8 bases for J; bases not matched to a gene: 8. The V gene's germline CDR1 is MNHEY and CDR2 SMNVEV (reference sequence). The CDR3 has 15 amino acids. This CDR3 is CASSLLGGQIEPQHF. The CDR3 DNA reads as TGTGCCAGCAGTTTATTAGGGGGACAGATCGAGCCCCAGCATTTT.

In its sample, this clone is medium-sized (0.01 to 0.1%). CDR3 DNA: TGCGCCAGCAGCAACCCCGGGGGGTTAGACCAGCCCCAGCATTTT. It yields the protein CASSNPGGLDQPQHF. The chain combines TRBV4-1 with TRBJ1-5, with D possibly being TRBD1 (5 bases). The CDR3 length is 15 residues. The germline gives CDR1 MGHRA, CDR2 YSYEKL. V shed 5 bases and J shed 7 bases, with 18 bases lying between them.

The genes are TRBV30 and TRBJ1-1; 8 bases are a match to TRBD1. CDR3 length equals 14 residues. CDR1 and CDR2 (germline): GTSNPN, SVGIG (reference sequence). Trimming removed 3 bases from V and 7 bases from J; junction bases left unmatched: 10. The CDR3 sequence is CAWRAGGGGHEAFF. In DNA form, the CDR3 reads TGTGCCTGGAGGGCAGGGGGCGGCGGCCATGAAGCTTTCTTT. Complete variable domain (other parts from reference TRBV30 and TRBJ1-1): SQTIHQWPATLVQPVGSPLSLECTVEGTSNPNLYWYRQAAGRGLQLLFYSVGIGQISSEVPQNLSASRPQDRQFILSSKKLLLSDSGFYLCAWRAGGGGHEAFFGQGTRLTVV.

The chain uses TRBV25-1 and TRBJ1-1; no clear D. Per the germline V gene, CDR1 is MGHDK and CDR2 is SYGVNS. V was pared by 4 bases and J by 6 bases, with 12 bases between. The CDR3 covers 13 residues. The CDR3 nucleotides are TGTGCCAGCAGTGCCCTCTCGGTATCTGAAGCTTTCTTT. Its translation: CASSALSVSEAFF. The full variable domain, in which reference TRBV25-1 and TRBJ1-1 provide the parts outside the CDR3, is EADIYQTPRYLVIGTGKKITLECSQTMGHDKMYWYQQDPGMELHLIHYSYGVNSTEKGDLSSESTVSRIRTEHFPLTLESARPSHTSQYLCASSALSVSEAFFGQGTRLTVV.

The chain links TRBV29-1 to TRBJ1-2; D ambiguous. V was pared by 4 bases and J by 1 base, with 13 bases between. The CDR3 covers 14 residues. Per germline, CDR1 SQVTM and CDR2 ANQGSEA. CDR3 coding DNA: TGCAGCGTTGGTGCGCAGGAAAATAACTATGGCTACACCTTC. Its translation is CSVGAQENNYGYTF.

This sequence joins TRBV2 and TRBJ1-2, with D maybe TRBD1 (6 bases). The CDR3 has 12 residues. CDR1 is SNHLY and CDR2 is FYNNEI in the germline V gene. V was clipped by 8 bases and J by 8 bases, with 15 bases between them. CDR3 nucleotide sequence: TGTGCCAGCCGGGGGCAGGGCGGAGGCTACACCTTC. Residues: CASRGQGGGYTF.

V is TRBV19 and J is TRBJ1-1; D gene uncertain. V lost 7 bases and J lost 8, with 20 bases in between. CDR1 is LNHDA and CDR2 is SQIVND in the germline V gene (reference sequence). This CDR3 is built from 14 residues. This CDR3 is CASTDPVLPLEAFF. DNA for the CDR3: TGTGCCAGTACGGACCCAGTCTTACCATTAGAAGCTTTCTTT.

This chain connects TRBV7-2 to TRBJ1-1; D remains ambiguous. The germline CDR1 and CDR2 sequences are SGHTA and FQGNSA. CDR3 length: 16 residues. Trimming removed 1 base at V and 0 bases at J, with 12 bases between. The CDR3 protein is CASSLVRSVMNTEAFF. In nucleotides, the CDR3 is TGTGCCAGCAGCTTAGTCAGGTCTGTTATGAACACTGAAGCTTTCTTT.

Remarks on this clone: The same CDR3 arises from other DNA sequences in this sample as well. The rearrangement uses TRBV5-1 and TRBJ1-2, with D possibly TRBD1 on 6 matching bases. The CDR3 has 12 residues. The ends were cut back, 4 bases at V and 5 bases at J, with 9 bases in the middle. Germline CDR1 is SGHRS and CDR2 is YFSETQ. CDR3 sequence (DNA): TGCGCCAGCAGCCTACAGGGATATGGCTACACCTTC. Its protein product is CASSLQGYGYTF.

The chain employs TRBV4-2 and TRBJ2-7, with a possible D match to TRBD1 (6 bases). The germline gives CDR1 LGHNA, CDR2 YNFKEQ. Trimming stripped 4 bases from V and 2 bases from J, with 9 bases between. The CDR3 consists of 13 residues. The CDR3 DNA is TGTGCCAGCAGCCGGGACAAGGCCTACGAGCAGTACTTC. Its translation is CASSRDKAYEQYF.

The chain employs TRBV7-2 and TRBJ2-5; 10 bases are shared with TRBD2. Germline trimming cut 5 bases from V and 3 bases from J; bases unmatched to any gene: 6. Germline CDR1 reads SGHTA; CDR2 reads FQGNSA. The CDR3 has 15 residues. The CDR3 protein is CASSVRLAGEETQYF. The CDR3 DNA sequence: TGTGCCAGCAGCGTCCGGCTAGCGGGGGAAGAGACCCAGTACTTC.

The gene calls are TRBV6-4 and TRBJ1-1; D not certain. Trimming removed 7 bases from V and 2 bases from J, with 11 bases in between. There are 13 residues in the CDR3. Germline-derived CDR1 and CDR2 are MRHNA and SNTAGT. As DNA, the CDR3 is TGTGCCAGCACCTGGGAGCCAAACACTGAAGCTTTCTTT. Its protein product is CASTWEPNTEAFF.

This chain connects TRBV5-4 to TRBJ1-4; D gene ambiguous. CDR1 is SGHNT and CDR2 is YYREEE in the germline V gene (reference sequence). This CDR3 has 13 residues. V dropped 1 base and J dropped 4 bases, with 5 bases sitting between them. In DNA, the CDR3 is TGTGCCAGCAGCTTGCTTGATAATGAAAAACTGTTTTTT. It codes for CASSLLDNEKLFF.

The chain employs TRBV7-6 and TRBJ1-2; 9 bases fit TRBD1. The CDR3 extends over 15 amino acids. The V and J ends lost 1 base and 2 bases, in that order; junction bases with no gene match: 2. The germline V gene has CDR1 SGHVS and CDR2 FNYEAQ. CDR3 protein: CASSLGTGANYGYTF. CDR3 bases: TGTGCCAGCAGCTTAGGGACAGGGGCGAACTATGGCTACACCTTC.

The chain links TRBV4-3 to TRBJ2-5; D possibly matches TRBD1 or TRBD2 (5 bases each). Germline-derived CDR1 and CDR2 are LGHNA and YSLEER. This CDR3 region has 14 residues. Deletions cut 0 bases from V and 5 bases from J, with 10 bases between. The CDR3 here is CASSQDLGVETQYF. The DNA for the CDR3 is TGCGCCAGCAGCCAAGATCTGGGGGTGGAGACCCAGTACTTC.

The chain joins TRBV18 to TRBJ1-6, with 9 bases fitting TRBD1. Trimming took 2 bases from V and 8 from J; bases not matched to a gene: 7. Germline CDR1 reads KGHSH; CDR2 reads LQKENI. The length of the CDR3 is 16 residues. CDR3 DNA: TGTGCCAGCTCACCAACCGGGACAGGGAGTCATTCACCCCTCCACTTT. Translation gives CASSPTGTGSHSPLHF.

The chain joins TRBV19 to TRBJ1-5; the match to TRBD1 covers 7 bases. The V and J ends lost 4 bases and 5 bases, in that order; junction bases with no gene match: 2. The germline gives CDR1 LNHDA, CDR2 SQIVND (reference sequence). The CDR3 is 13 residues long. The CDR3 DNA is TGTGCCAGTAGTACCCAGGGGGATCAGCCCCAGCATTTT. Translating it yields CASSTQGDQPQHF.